A single sample is the source of the 22 T cell receptor beta chains below, sequenced in a study of Graves' ophthalmopathy and Graves' hyperthyroidism. TCR beta CDR3 regions were amplified from RNA transcripts. Second-round multiplex PCR came after first-round RT-PCR with HTBI primers. MiXCR, run by TCRdb on the multiplex PCR reads, gives a single entry per CDR3 protein. Seen here are over 500,000 distinct CDR3 sequences, 22% observed once, and the top ten hold about 6.6%. Sample: peripheral blood. The receptor source for this set is a young woman with stable Graves' hyperthyroidism. Some clones in this sample may be carry-over from other donors' samples.

This clonotype has ten or more counts. This rearrangement joins TRBV27 to TRBJ1-2; 7 bases are a match to TRBD1. Losses at the gene ends were 6 bases for V and 3 bases for J; bases not matched to a gene: 7. The CDR3 has 14 amino acids. Germline V gene sequence: CDR1 MNHEY, CDR2 SMNVEV (reference sequence). In DNA form, the CDR3 reads TGTGCCAGCAGGAGGGGGCGCATTGACTATGGCTACACCTTC. Translation gives CASRRGRIDYGYTF.

Ten or more counts support this clonotype. The rearrangement uses TRBV7-3 and TRBJ1-3; 7 nucleotides match TRBD1. CDR1 is SGHTA, CDR2 FQGTGA, per germline. The CDR3 runs to 19 residues. Losses at the gene ends were 0 bases for V and 1 base for J; bases not matched to a gene: 12. CDR3 protein: CASSLTSRVKDRSGNTIYF. The CDR3 DNA reads as TGTGCCAGCAGCTTAACCTCCCGAGTAAAGGACAGGTCTGGAAACACCATATATTTT.

The sample holds many counts of this clonotype. This chain connects TRBV10-1 to TRBJ2-5; TRBD2 matches at 11 bases. CDR3 size: 16 residues. The junction had 4 bases not matched to a gene; V was cut back by 3 bases and J by 1 base. CDR1 WNHNN and CDR2 SYGVQD come from the germline V gene (reference sequence). The CDR3: CASSDGTSGGQETQYF. CDR3 sequence (DNA): TGCGCCAGCAGTGATGGGACTAGCGGAGGCCAAGAGACCCAGTACTTC.

Ten or more counts support this clonotype. The gene calls are TRBV5-1 and TRBJ2-7; 7 bases align to TRBD1. Germline CDR1 SGHRS, CDR2 YFSETQ. The CDR3 spans 15 residues. The ends lost 5 bases at V and 1 base at J; junction bases unmatched: 9. The CDR3 loop is CASSYNRGSSYEQYF. CDR3 in DNA: TGCGCCAGCAGTTATAACAGGGGCTCGTCCTACGAGCAGTACTTC.

This rearrangement joins TRBV20-1 to TRBJ2-7; TRBD2 aligns across 8 bases. The CDR3 length is 17 residues. Germline loops: CDR1 DFQATT, CDR2 SNEGSKA (reference sequence). V shed 6 bases and J 2 bases; nucleotides not matched to a gene: 18. In DNA, the CDR3 is TGCAGTGCCAGCCGGGGGGGCCGTGTAGATTGGCCCTACGAGCAGTACTTC. The encoded protein is CSASRGGRVDWPYEQYF.

Ten or more counts support this clonotype. The CDR3 is CASSLPTGRAFF. For the CDR3, the DNA is TGCGCCAGCAGCTTGCCCACGGGACGGGCTTTCTTT. The chain joins TRBV5-1 to TRBJ1-1; tentatively, D is TRBD1 (5 bases). Germline CDR1 reads SGHRS; CDR2 reads YFSETQ. The CDR3 runs 12 residues. The germline V and J ends were trimmed by 1 base and 11 bases, with 12 bases remaining between them. The full variable domain, with the rest looked up from reference TRBV5-1 and TRBJ1-1, is KAGVTQTPRYLIKTRGQQVTLSCSPISGHRSVSWYQQTPGQGLQFLFEYFSETQRNKGNFPGRFSGRQFSNSRSEMNVSTLELGDSALYLCASSLPTGRAFFGQGTRLTVV.

This clonotype was seen many times. This rearrangement joins TRBV5-1 to TRBJ1-5, with 7 bases that match TRBD1. Germline V gene data show CDR1 as SGHRS and CDR2 as YFSETQ. The CDR3 contains 15 residues. J gave up 3 bases and V 5 bases, and 8 bases lay outside the gene matches. In DNA form, the CDR3 reads TGCGCCAGCAGTTCCGGGGACAGCCTCAATCAGCCCCAGCATTTT. The encoded protein is CASSSGDSLNQPQHF. Combining the CDR3 with reference TRBV5-1 and TRBJ1-5 gives the whole variable domain KAGVTQTPRYLIKTRGQQVTLSCSPISGHRSVSWYQQTPGQGLQFLFEYFSETQRNKGNFPGRFSGRQFSNSRSEMNVSTLELGDSALYLCASSSGDSLNQPQHFGDGTRLSIL.

Here the CDR3 reads CASSITMTSSYEQYF. For the CDR3, the DNA is TGTGCCAGTAGTATCACAATGACGAGCTCCTACGAGCAGTACTTC. The chain recombines TRBV19 with TRBJ2-7; D uncertain. CDR3 length: 15 amino acids. V gave up 3 bases and J gave up 0 bases, with 12 bases separating them. The germline V gene has CDR1 LNHDA and CDR2 SQIVND (reference sequence). Looking up the rest from reference TRBV19 and TRBJ2-7 gives the full variable domain: DGGITQSPKYLFRKEGQNVTLSCEQNLNHDAMYWYRQDPGQGLRLIYYSQIVNDFQKGDIAEGYSVSREKKESFPLTVTSAQKNPTAFYLCASSITMTSSYEQYFGPGTRLTVT.

This clonotype was picked up a small number of times. The rearrangement joins TRBV11-2 to TRBJ2-7, with 7 bases lining up with TRBD2. CDR3 size: 15 residues. Germline lookup yields CDR1 SGHAT and CDR2 FQNNGV. J was trimmed by 2 bases and V by 0 bases; bases with no gene match: 4. CDR3 in DNA: TGTGCCAGCAGCTTAGAGGCGGGGGAGGCCTACGAGCAGTACTTC. Protein: CASSLEAGEAYEQYF.

The chain employs TRBV12-3 or TRBV12-4 and TRBJ1-5; D call uncertain. V lost 6 bases, J lost 12 bases, and 27 bases lay in between. The CDR3 runs 16 residues. The CDR3 sequence is CASSPRSGGPLSGQHF. DNA of the CDR3: TGTGCCAGCAGCCCTCGCTCGGGCGGCCCATTATCGGGCCAGCATTTT.

Regarding this clonotype: The junction departs from germline at one end; a sequencing error may be responsible. V gene TRBV6-1 combines with J gene TRBJ2-6, with TRBD1 as a possible D gene (5 bases). This CDR3 comprises 15 residues. Germline values: CDR1 MNHNS, CDR2 SASEGT. CDR3 in amino acids: CASSEGVSGAYVLTF. The CDR3, as DNA: TGTGCCAGCAGTGAAGGGGTTTCTGGGGCCTACGTCCTGACTTTC.

This clonotype occurred many times. The V and J genes are TRBV11-1 and TRBJ1-2; maybe TRBD1 (5 bases). The CDR3 loop spans 12 amino acids. Looked up from germline, CDR1 is SGHAT and CDR2 is FQDESV (reference sequence). Trimming took 2 bases from V and 8 from J, leaving 9 bases between them. DNA for the CDR3: TGTGCCAGCAGCTTATCAGGGAAGGGCTACACCTTC. The encoded protein is CASSLSGKGYTF.

The sample holds a few counts of this clonotype. The J gene is TRBJ2-7, the V gene TRBV28, with TRBD1 as a possible D gene (6 bases). Germline V CDR1 and CDR2: MDHEN, SYDVKM. V lost 6 bases to trimming and J lost 4 bases, with 19 bases between them. This CDR3 is 15 amino acids long. CDR3 bases: TGTGCCAGCAGGGAAAAGACAGGAGTCCATTACGAGCAGTACTTC. Its translation is CASREKTGVHYEQYF.

This clonotype showed up many times. This sequence joins TRBV12-3 or TRBV12-4 and TRBJ2-4, with D unresolved. The CDR3 length is 14 residues. Trimming took 6 bases from V and 0 from J, leaving 9 bases between them. The CDR3 protein is CASRTGVAKNIQYF. The CDR3 DNA reads as TGTGCCAGCAGGACCGGTGTAGCCAAAAACATTCAGTACTTC.

This clonotype was recorded many times. As DNA, the CDR3 is TGCAGCGTTGAAGGCGTGAACACTGAAGCTTTCTTT. This encodes CSVEGVNTEAFF. This chain uses TRBV29-1 with TRBJ1-1; the D is unclear. The germline V gene has CDR1 SQVTM and CDR2 ANQGSEA. V shed 1 base and J shed 0 bases, with 3 bases lying between them. The CDR3 consists of 12 residues.

This clonotype has a count of ten or more. The chain joins TRBV6-1 to TRBJ2-7; tentative D call: TRBD1 (5 bases). CDR3 length equals 14 residues. Trimming removed 2 bases from V and 1 base from J, with 9 bases in between. Germline CDR1 reads MNHNS; CDR2 reads SASEGT. CDR3 coding DNA: TGTGCCAGCAGTGAACGACAGTATTCCTACGAGCAGTACTTC. Protein product: CASSERQYSYEQYF.

This clonotype was detected only a few times. The V and J genes are TRBV11-2 and TRBJ1-6; TRBD1 might be the D (6 bases). The CDR3 runs 16 residues. V dropped 6 bases and J dropped 9 bases, with 21 bases sitting between them. CDR1 is SGHAT and CDR2 is FQNNGV in the germline V gene. In nucleotides, the CDR3 is TGTGCCAGCAGTCAGATTGGGGCAGGGGCAAGTTCACCCCTCCACTTT. It specifies CASSQIGAGASSPLHF.

This clonotype occurred many times. For the CDR3, the DNA is TGCAGTGCAGACCACCGGGACAGGGGCTCCTACGAGCAGTACTTC. This encodes CSADHRDRGSYEQYF. The chain couples TRBV20-1 to TRBJ2-7; TRBD1 aligns across 10 bases. The CDR3 extends over 15 amino acids. Germline CDR1 reads DFQATT; CDR2 reads SNEGSKA (reference sequence). Losses at the gene ends were 6 bases for V and 0 bases for J; bases not matched to a gene: 8.

This chain joins TRBV12-3 or TRBV12-4 and TRBJ1-2; D unresolved. CDR3 length: 14 residues. The germline V and J ends were trimmed by 3 bases and 1 base, with 9 bases remaining between them. The CDR3 here is CASSFGPNNYGYTF. The CDR3 coding sequence is TGTGCCAGCAGTTTTGGACCGAATAACTATGGCTACACCTTC.

This clonotype was detected many times. The V call is TRBV29-1, the J call TRBJ2-4; D ambiguous. Germline CDR1 SQVTM, CDR2 ANQGSEA. The CDR3 loop spans 14 amino acids. Between the trimmed V and J ends, which lost 6 bases and 0 bases, there was a span of 12 bases. CDR3 DNA sequence: TGCAGCGTCCAAGGGCAGTTAGCCAAAAACATTCAGTACTTC. It specifies CSVQGQLAKNIQYF.

The chain carries TRBV10-3 and TRBJ1-2, with D tentatively TRBD1 (6 bases). This CDR3 is 17 amino acids long. Germline lookup yields CDR1 ENHRY and CDR2 SYGVKD. Trimming cost V 2 bases and J 7 bases, with 23 bases left between them. In DNA form, the CDR3 reads TGTGCCATCAGTGAGACCTCCTACAGGGCCAATATGGGTGGCTACACCTTC. It encodes CAISETSYRANMGGYTF.

This clonotype was counted at least ten times. V gene TRBV27 combines with J gene TRBJ1-5, with D possibly matching TRBD1 (5 bases). CDR1 and CDR2 (germline): MNHEY, SMNVEV (reference sequence). This CDR3 is 16 amino acids long. Trimming removed 1 base at V and 3 bases at J, with 13 bases between. The CDR3: CASSLWGREDNQPQHF. The CDR3 DNA reads as TGTGCCAGCAGTTTATGGGGCAGGGAGGACAATCAGCCCCAGCATTTT.